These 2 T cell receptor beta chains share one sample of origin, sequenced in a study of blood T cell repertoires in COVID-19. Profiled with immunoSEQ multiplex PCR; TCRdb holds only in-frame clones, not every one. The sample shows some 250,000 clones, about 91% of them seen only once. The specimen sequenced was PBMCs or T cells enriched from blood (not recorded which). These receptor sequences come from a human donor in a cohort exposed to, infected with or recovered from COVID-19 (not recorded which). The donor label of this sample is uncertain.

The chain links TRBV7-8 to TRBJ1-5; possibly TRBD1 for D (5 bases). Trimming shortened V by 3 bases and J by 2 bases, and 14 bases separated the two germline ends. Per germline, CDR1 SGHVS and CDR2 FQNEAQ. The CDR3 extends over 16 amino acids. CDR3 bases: TGTGCCAGCAGCTTGGATCTTGACAGTGGCAATCAGCCCCAGCATTTT. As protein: CASSLDLDSGNQPQHF. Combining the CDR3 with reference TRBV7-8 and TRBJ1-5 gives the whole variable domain GAGVSQSPRYKVAKRGQDVALRCDPISGHVSLFWYQQALGQGPEFLTYFQNEAQLDKSGLPSDRFFAERPEGSVSTLKIQRTQQEDSAVYLCASSLDLDSGNQPQHFGDGTRLSIL.

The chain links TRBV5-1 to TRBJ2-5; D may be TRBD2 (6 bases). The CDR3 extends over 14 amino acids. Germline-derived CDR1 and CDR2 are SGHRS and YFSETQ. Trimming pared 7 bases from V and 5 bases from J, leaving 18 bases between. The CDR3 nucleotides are TGCGCCAGCGGGGCGGGGAATGACGGGGAGACCCAGTACTTC. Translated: CASGAGNDGETQYF.